This is a list of T cell receptor beta chains from one sample in a study of blood T cell repertoires in COVID-19. Data came from immunoSEQ multiplex PCR; TCRdb stores just in-frame clones and leaves some out. Here the sample spans some 180,000 clones, around nine tenths being singletons. Sequenced material: peripheral blood. Receptors were obtained from a man aged 50 or older with COVID-19, enrolled during active disease. CDR3s include the opening cysteine and the closing phenylalanine or tryptophan. The D gene is left open where the match is weak. Some rows mark clone size as missing; the rest say once, few, many or name a class of expanded clone.

j_gene: TRBJ1-2; d_gene: TRBD1; v_gene: TRBV28; abundance: -; CDR3aa: CASSLYRDRDITNYGYTF; CDR3nt: TGTGCCAGCAGTTTATACCGGGACAGGGATATCACCAACTATGGCTACACCTTC
j_gene: TRBJ1-4; d_gene: -; v_gene: TRBV18; abundance: -; CDR3aa: CASSPPSEGNEKLFF; CDR3nt: TGTGCCAGCTCACCTCCGTCGGAGGGTAATGAAAAACTGTTTTTT
j_gene: TRBJ2-5; d_gene: -; v_gene: TRBV7-2; abundance: -; CDR3aa: CASSLMPRTTGETQYF; CDR3nt: TGTGCCAGCAGCTTAATGCCCCGGACCACGGGGGAGACCCAGTACTTC
j_gene: TRBJ1-1; d_gene: TRBD1; v_gene: TRBV29-1; abundance: -; CDR3aa: CSAGQMNTEAFF; CDR3nt: TGCAGCGCGGGACAGATGAACACTGAAGCTTTCTTT
j_gene: TRBJ1-2; d_gene: TRBD1; v_gene: TRBV27; abundance: -; CDR3aa: CASSRYGQGPYGYTF; CDR3nt: TGTGCCAGCAGTCGATACGGACAGGGGCCTTATGGCTACACCTTC
j_gene: TRBJ2-7; d_gene: -; v_gene: TRBV19; abundance: -; CDR3aa: CASSLRAGLNTFPYEQYF; CDR3nt: TGTGCCAGTAGTCTCAGGGCAGGGTTAAATACGTTTCCCTACGAGCAGTACTTC
j_gene: TRBJ1-4; d_gene: TRBD1; v_gene: TRBV19; abundance: -; CDR3aa: CASTDRGVEKLFF; CDR3nt: TGTGCCAGTACGGACAGGGGAGTTGAAAAACTGTTTTTT
j_gene: TRBJ2-5; d_gene: -; v_gene: TRBV2; abundance: -; CDR3aa: CASSEGSRQETQYF; CDR3nt: TGTGCCAGCAGTGAAGGGTCCAGACAAGAGACCCAGTACTTC
j_gene: TRBJ2-7; d_gene: TRBD1; v_gene: TRBV5-5; abundance: -; CDR3aa: CASSLEDRVPMLGEQYF; CDR3nt: TGTGCCAGCAGCTTGGAGGACAGGGTCCCTATGTTGGGGGAGCAGTACTTC
j_gene: TRBJ2-7; d_gene: -; v_gene: TRBV24-1; abundance: -; CDR3aa: CATSEGSSYEQYF; CDR3nt: TGTGCCACCAGTGAGGGCAGCTCCTACGAGCAGTACTTC
j_gene: TRBJ1-5; d_gene: -; v_gene: TRBV21-1; abundance: -; CDR3aa: CANGTGPYSNQPQHF; CDR3nt: TGTGCCAACGGGACAGGGCCCTATAGCAATCAGCCCCAGCATTTT
j_gene: TRBJ2-2; d_gene: TRBD1; v_gene: TRBV5-1; abundance: -; CDR3aa: CASSLSQGQGNTGELFF; CDR3nt: TGCGCCAGCAGCCTATCACAGGGACAGGGGAACACCGGGGAGCTGTTTTTT
j_gene: TRBJ2-1; d_gene: TRBD1; v_gene: TRBV28; abundance: -; CDR3aa: CASSRDSLYNEQFF; CDR3nt: TGTGCCAGCAGTCGGGACAGCTTATACAATGAGCAGTTCTTC
j_gene: TRBJ1-5; d_gene: TRBD1; v_gene: TRBV28; abundance: -; CDR3aa: CASSIGQGAGNQPQHF; CDR3nt: TGTGCCAGCAGTATCGGACAGGGGGCCGGCAATCAGCCCCAGCATTTT
j_gene: TRBJ2-7; d_gene: TRBD1; v_gene: TRBV10-3; abundance: -; CDR3aa: CAISGQGLDEQYF; CDR3nt: TGTGCCATCAGTGGACAGGGGCTTGACGAGCAGTACTTC
j_gene: TRBJ2-3; d_gene: TRBD1; v_gene: TRBV10-2; abundance: -; CDR3aa: CASTYGTGPDTQYF; CDR3nt: TGCGCCAGCACTTACGGGACAGGGCCAGATACGCAGTATTTT
j_gene: TRBJ2-7; d_gene: -; v_gene: TRBV19; abundance: -; CDR3aa: CASSIDPSGAYEQYF; CDR3nt: TGTGCCAGTAGTATTGACCCTTCCGGGGCCTACGAGCAGTACTTC
j_gene: TRBJ2-3; d_gene: TRBD2; v_gene: TRBV5-5; abundance: -; CDR3aa: CASSLSQDRASGRATDTQYF; CDR3nt: TGTGCCAGCAGCTTGAGCCAGGATCGGGCTAGCGGGAGGGCCACAGATACGCAGTATTTT
j_gene: TRBJ2-7; d_gene: -; v_gene: TRBV13; abundance: -; CDR3aa: CASSPRDSYEQYF; CDR3nt: TGTGCCAGCAGCCCGCGGGACTCCTACGAGCAGTACTTC
j_gene: TRBJ2-2; d_gene: -; v_gene: TRBV6-5; abundance: few; CDR3aa: CASRWTATGELFF; CDR3nt: TGTGCCAGCAGGTGGACAGCCACCGGGGAGCTGTTTTTT
j_gene: TRBJ2-5; d_gene: -; v_gene: TRBV2; abundance: -; CDR3aa: CASSEALGLRETQYF; CDR3nt: TGTGCCAGCAGTGAAGCGCTTGGGCTTCGAGAGACCCAGTACTTC
j_gene: TRBJ1-1; d_gene: TRBD1; v_gene: TRBV27; abundance: -; CDR3aa: CASLLQGSNEAFF; CDR3nt: TGTGCCAGTCTCCTACAGGGGTCGAATGAAGCTTTCTTT
j_gene: TRBJ2-2; d_gene: TRBD1; v_gene: TRBV27; abundance: -; CDR3aa: CASSLLQGAPRWVTGELFF; CDR3nt: TGTGCCAGCAGTCTCTTACAGGGGGCACCCCGCTGGGTAACCGGGGAGCTGTTTTTT
j_gene: TRBJ1-2; d_gene: TRBD1; v_gene: TRBV2; abundance: -; CDR3aa: CASSGGQASFNYGYTF; CDR3nt: TGTGCCAGCAGTGGAGGACAGGCCTCATTTAACTATGGCTACACCTTC
j_gene: TRBJ2-3; d_gene: -; v_gene: TRBV7-8; abundance: -; CDR3aa: CASSPRILDTQYF; CDR3nt: TGTGCCAGCAGCCCGAGGATCTTAGATACGCAGTATTTT
j_gene: TRBJ2-7; d_gene: TRBD1; v_gene: TRBV5-1; abundance: -; CDR3aa: CASSPTGQGSEQYF; CDR3nt: TGCGCCAGCAGCCCCACGGGACAGGGATCCGAGCAGTACTTC
j_gene: TRBJ2-7; d_gene: TRBD2; v_gene: TRBV19; abundance: -; CDR3aa: CASSMGLAGIYEQYF; CDR3nt: TGTGCCAGTAGTATGGGACTAGCGGGAATATACGAGCAGTACTTC
j_gene: TRBJ2-5; d_gene: -; v_gene: TRBV3-1/TRBV3-2; abundance: -; CDR3aa: CASSQRETQYF; CDR3nt: TGTGCCAGCAGCCAGCGGGAGACCCAGTACTTC
j_gene: TRBJ2-1; d_gene: -; v_gene: TRBV19; abundance: few; CDR3aa: CASSIRAGSSEQFF; CDR3nt: TGTGCCAGTAGTATACGGGCGGGATCTTCGGAGCAGTTCTTC
j_gene: TRBJ2-3; d_gene: -; v_gene: TRBV27; abundance: -; CDR3aa: CASSLARNTDTQYF; CDR3nt: TGTGCCAGCAGTTTAGCGAGGAACACAGATACGCAGTATTTT
j_gene: TRBJ2-1; d_gene: TRBD1; v_gene: TRBV25-1; abundance: -; CDR3aa: CASSSGTGDNNEQFF; CDR3nt: TGTGCCAGCAGTTCGGGGACAGGCGACAACAATGAGCAGTTCTTC
j_gene: TRBJ1-2; d_gene: TRBD1; v_gene: TRBV27; abundance: -; CDR3aa: CASSGQGKWFRYGYTF; CDR3nt: TGTGCCAGCAGTGGACAGGGAAAGTGGTTCCGGTATGGCTACACCTTC
j_gene: TRBJ2-2; d_gene: TRBD1; v_gene: TRBV28; abundance: once; CDR3aa: CASSLTGTANTGELFF; CDR3nt: TGTGCCAGCAGTTTAACTGGGACAGCGAACACCGGGGAGCTGTTTTTT
j_gene: TRBJ2-2; d_gene: TRBD2; v_gene: TRBV5-4; abundance: -; CDR3aa: CASSPTSVPGELFF; CDR3nt: TGTGCCAGCAGCCCTACTAGCGTCCCCGGGGAGCTGTTTTTT
j_gene: TRBJ2-7; d_gene: TRBD2; v_gene: TRBV7-8; abundance: few; CDR3aa: CASSLELAGNYEQYF; CDR3nt: TGTGCCAGCAGCTTAGAACTAGCGGGGAATTACGAGCAGTACTTC
j_gene: TRBJ2-7; d_gene: TRBD2; v_gene: TRBV6-2/TRBV6-3; abundance: -; CDR3aa: CASSSDSGANEQYF; CDR3nt: TGTGCCAGCAGTTCGGATAGCGGGGCCAACGAGCAGTACTTC
j_gene: TRBJ2-1; d_gene: TRBD2; v_gene: TRBV4-1; abundance: -; CDR3aa: CASSEGAGEGDEQFF; CDR3nt: TGCGCCAGCAGCGAGGGAGCGGGAGAGGGGGATGAGCAGTTCTTC
j_gene: TRBJ2-2; d_gene: TRBD2; v_gene: TRBV13; abundance: -; CDR3aa: CASSLGLADTGELFF; CDR3nt: TGTGCCAGCAGCTTAGGACTAGCGGACACCGGGGAGCTGTTTTTT
j_gene: TRBJ2-1; d_gene: -; v_gene: TRBV1; abundance: -; CDR3aa: CTSSPGTSVDNEQFF; CDR3nt: TGCACCAGCAGCCCCGGGACTAGCGTAGACAATGAGCAGTTCTTC
j_gene: TRBJ2-6; d_gene: TRBD2; v_gene: TRBV19; abundance: -; CDR3aa: CASTPAGRLPSGANVLTF; CDR3nt: TGTGCCAGTACCCCAGCGGGAAGGCTTCCCTCTGGGGCCAACGTCCTGACTTTC
j_gene: TRBJ1-1; d_gene: TRBD1; v_gene: TRBV9; abundance: -; CDR3aa: CASSAGTGGTFF; CDR3nt: TGTGCCAGCAGCGCCGGGACAGGGGGAACTTTCTTT
j_gene: TRBJ1-4; d_gene: -; v_gene: TRBV7-6; abundance: -; CDR3aa: CASSLGGSSPNEKLFF; CDR3nt: TGTGCCAGCAGCTTGGGAGGAAGCTCCCCTAATGAAAAACTGTTTTTT
j_gene: TRBJ2-2; d_gene: -; v_gene: TRBV4-2; abundance: -; CDR3aa: CASKTGGELFF; CDR3nt: TGTGCCAGCAAGACAGGCGGGGAGCTGTTTTTT
j_gene: TRBJ1-1; d_gene: TRBD1; v_gene: TRBV9; abundance: once; CDR3aa: CASSKEPGQTNTEAFF; CDR3nt: TGTGCCAGCAGCAAAGAGCCGGGACAGACGAACACTGAAGCTTTCTTT
j_gene: TRBJ2-7; d_gene: -; v_gene: TRBV5-8; abundance: few; CDR3aa: CASRLTSSEQYF; CDR3nt: TGTGCCAGCAGACTCACTAGCAGCGAGCAGTACTTC